This T cell receptor (beta chain) was sequenced in a study of vaccination effects on CD4 cells after COVID-19. The wider study: Cultures used 2.1 million or so PBMC per well, 9 to 10 IU/ml IL-2 and about 10 ug/ml peptides.

Culturing for roughly 10 days preceded CD4+ T cell isolation. Of the BNT162b2 and mRNA-1273 vaccines, participants received two doses of one or the other. A word on this clone: Its antigen is not identified.

Notes on the study in general: Infection- and vaccine-induced clones contracted markedly late after vaccination.

Clones were sequenced by immunoSEQ multiplex PCR, and TCRdb holds only the in-frame ones, with some missing. The repertoire consists of fewer than 10,000 clones, with about 75% occurring once and the leading ten covering about a tenth. This TCR was recovered from a human donor who received a COVID-19 vaccine. Sequencing used CD4+ T cells from PBMCs cultured without peptide, obtained after COVID-19 vaccination.

The chain's CDR3 is CASSRGASYEQYF. The DNA of the CDR3 is TGTGCCAGCAGTAGGGGGGCTTCCTACGAGCAGTACTTC. V usage is TRBV3-1 (or the pseudogene TRBV3-2) and J usage is TRBJ2-7; D tentatively fits TRBD1 or TRBD2 (6 bases each). V gave up 6 bases and J gave up 1 base, with 10 bases separating them. CDR3 size: 13 residues. The germline CDR1 and CDR2 sequences are LGHDT and YNNKEL (reference sequence).